This TCR beta chain was identified during a study of T cell repertoires in aging, cancer and after chemotherapy. In the study overall: Patients with chronic lymphocytic leukemia were sampled before and after fludarabine- or bendamustine-based chemotherapy.

A mixed TRB-A/B primer pool amplified rearranged TRB by multiplex touch-down PCR. TCRdb independently ran MiXCR on the multiplex PCR reads; one entry per CDR3 protein. The repertoire holds more than 8,000 distinct CDR3 sequences, just under 25% seen once, with around 3% in the top ten. TCR beta rearrangements were amplified from peripheral blood genomic DNA. Study-level findings and limits: The repertoire data cannot show anything about immunological memory following chemotherapy. In cancer patients, declining TCR diversity with age involved lost richness and lost evenness. Age-matched healthy donors had significantly more diverse, less clonal blood TCR repertoires than untreated cancer patients.

Turning to this clonotype: The antigen is not known.

Germline CDR1 and CDR2: MDHEN and SYDVKM. CDR3 length equals 16 residues. V shed 6 bases and J shed 8 bases, with 25 bases lying between them. The chain uses TRBV28 and TRBJ1-2; D unresolved. The sequenced sample was blood. The receptor was isolated from a human donor with a blood cancer. The CDR3 spells CASSKVRRYSSRGYTF. In DNA, the CDR3 is TGTGCCAGCAGCAAAGTTAGACGATACTCAAGCAGGGGCTACACCTTC.